This T cell receptor (beta chain) was observed in a study of technical replicates of blood from several donors. TCRdb's table, derived via immunoSEQ multiplex PCR, lists solely in-frame clones and lacks some. The sample has 15,000 to 20,000 clones; more than 75% are singletons. Germline V lookup: CDR1 SQVTM, CDR2 ANQGSEA. CDR3 length: 14 residues. Germline trimming cut 2 bases from V and 6 bases from J; bases unmatched to any gene: 10. Sequenced material: PBMCs. This receptor was taken from a human donor in good health. The chain employs TRBV29-1 and TRBJ2-7, with 7 bases that match TRBD2. The CDR3 spells CSVEFVGRELEQYF. The CDR3 DNA is TGCAGCGTTGAATTCGTTGGGCGGGAGCTCGAGCAGTACTTC.